The 18 T cell receptor beta chains below were found in one sample sequenced in a study of T cells in tumors after PD-1 blockade. The table came from immunoSEQ multiplex PCR; TCRdb's copy has only in-frame clones and leaves some out. The sample shows nearly 25,000 clones, roughly four fifths of them seen only once. Here the sequenced sample was PBMCs, taken after anti-PD-1 treatment. Every receptor here comes from a human donor with basal cell carcinoma.

The chain links TRBV6-5 to TRBJ1-6, with 9 bases lining up with TRBD1. V gave up 8 bases and J gave up 7 bases; unmatched junction bases: 3. Germline V gives CDR1 MNHEY, CDR2 SVGAGI. This CDR3 contains 13 residues. CDR3 in DNA: TGTGCCAGCTCCGGACAGGGGAATTCACCCCTCCACTTT. Amino acid sequence: CASSGQGNSPLHF.

V and J are TRBV5-1 and TRBJ1-2, with D perhaps TRBD1 (6 bases). The germline V and J ends were trimmed by 0 bases and 2 bases, with 14 bases remaining between them. Germline CDR1 reads SGHRS; CDR2 reads YFSETQ. The CDR3 covers 16 residues. The CDR3 DNA sequence: TGCGCCAGCAGCTTGGAAGGGGGAACCATAAACTATGGCTACACCTTC. Its protein is CASSLEGGTINYGYTF.

The chain employs TRBV15 and TRBJ1-2, with TRBD1 identical over 8 bases. The CDR3 is 17 amino acids. CDR1 is LNHNV and CDR2 is YYDKDF in the germline V gene (reference sequence). J lost 2 bases, V lost 1 base, and 9 bases had no gene match. The CDR3 sequence: CATSRVTGTGVNYGYTF. The CDR3 coding sequence is TGTGCCACCAGCAGAGTAACCGGGACAGGTGTCAACTATGGCTACACCTTC.

The rearrangement joins TRBV12-5 to TRBJ2-5; TRBD1 or TRBD2 may be the D gene (6 bases each). CDR3 length: 16 residues. The V gene's germline CDR1 is LGHNT and CDR2 FRNRAP. V lost 0 bases and J lost 5, with 16 bases in between. CDR3 nucleotide sequence: TGTGCTAGTGGTTTGGTAACTATCACAGGGAGGGAGACCCAGTACTTC. Its translation: CASGLVTITGRETQYF.

The chain has TRBV6-5 and TRBJ2-3; D tentatively fits TRBD1 or TRBD2 (6 bases each). The CDR3 contains 15 residues. V was cut by 2 bases and J by 4 bases, with 13 bases left in between. CDR1 is MNHEY, CDR2 SVGAGI, per germline. The CDR3 DNA reads TGTGCCAGCAGTTACAGGGGGGAATTAGCAGATACGCAGTATTTT. It codes for CASSYRGELADTQYF.

This chain joins TRBV5-1 and TRBJ1-3; no reliable D call. Germline-derived CDR1 and CDR2 are SGHRS and YFSETQ. The CDR3 covers 14 residues. V shed 0 bases and J shed 4 bases, with 8 bases lying between them. The CDR3 protein is CASSLGTAGNTIYF. The CDR3 DNA follows: TGCGCCAGCAGCTTGGGAACTGCAGGAAACACCATATATTTT.

The gene calls are TRBV4-2 and TRBJ2-2, with 9 bases fitting TRBD2. Looked up from germline, CDR1 is LGHNA and CDR2 is YNFKEQ. This CDR3 comprises 18 residues. Unmatched junction bases numbered 6, after V lost 0 bases and J lost 1 base. As DNA, the CDR3 is TGTGCCAGCAGCCAAGAGGACGGCGGGGGGGAGAACACCGGGGAGCTGTTTTTT. This sequence encodes CASSQEDGGGENTGELFF.

The chain combines TRBV10-3 with TRBJ1-1; D gene ambiguous. The germline gives CDR1 ENHRY, CDR2 SYGVKD. V was cut by 4 bases and J by 3 bases, with 9 bases left in between. This CDR3 is built from 13 residues. CDR3 sequence (DNA): TGTGCCATCAGTGTCGGGGTTGACACTGAAGCTTTCTTT. This encodes CAISVGVDTEAFF.

The chain couples TRBV10-3 to TRBJ2-7, with D maybe TRBD1 (5 bases). V shed 6 bases and J shed 2 bases, with 14 bases lying between them. Germline CDR1 and CDR2: ENHRY and SYGVKD. The CDR3 is 14 amino acids. The CDR3 nucleotides read TGTGCCATCAGGACAGAACCACGCGCCTACGAGCAGTACTTC. Translating it yields CAIRTEPRAYEQYF.

This chain connects TRBV28 to TRBJ2-7, with D perhaps being TRBD1 or TRBD2 (5 bases each). CDR1 is MDHEN and CDR2 is SYDVKM in the germline V gene. The CDR3 contains 12 residues. The V end lost 9 bases, the J end lost 4 bases, and 13 bases lay between the germline ends. The DNA of the CDR3 is TGTGCCAGTACAGGAGGTCGGTACGAGCAGTACTTC. Encoded protein: CASTGGRYEQYF.

This clone was detected only a few times. The J gene is TRBJ1-5, the V gene TRBV19, with D maybe TRBD1 (6 bases). The CDR3 runs to 15 residues. The germline gives CDR1 LNHDA, CDR2 SQIVND (reference sequence). V was trimmed by 4 bases and J by 5 bases, leaving 15 bases between them. Here the CDR3 DNA reads TGTGCCAGTAGTAGGAGACGGGAGGGGGATCAGCCCCAGCATTTT. Its translation is CASSRRREGDQPQHF.

The rearrangement links TRBV3-1 (or the pseudogene TRBV3-2) to TRBJ1-2; 7 nucleotides align to TRBD1. Germline V CDR1 and CDR2: LGHDT, YNNKEL (reference sequence). This CDR3 is built from 16 residues. Trimming removed 2 bases from V and 6 bases from J; junction bases left unmatched: 12. The CDR3 loop reads CASSQFGFRTGDGYTF. CDR3 sequence (DNA): TGTGCCAGCAGCCAATTTGGATTCCGGACAGGAGATGGCTACACCTTC.

The chain is built from TRBV5-5 and TRBJ1-5; weak D call: TRBD1 (6 bases). Germline CDR1 SGHKS, CDR2 YYEKEE (reference sequence). This CDR3 has 15 amino acids. The V and J ends lost 5 bases and 0 bases respectively, with 12 bases between them. This CDR3 is CASSPGQISNQPQHF. The CDR3 DNA reads as TGTGCCAGCAGTCCGGGACAAATTAGCAATCAGCCCCAGCATTTT.

The chain is built from TRBV6-1 and TRBJ1-1; D possibly corresponds to TRBD1 (5 bases). The CDR3 extends over 17 amino acids. From germline, CDR1 is MNHNS and CDR2 SASEGT. Trimming stripped 1 base from V and 4 bases from J, with 19 bases between. Here the CDR3 DNA reads TGTGCCAGCAGTGAAGTGGGAGCAGGCCTAGGGGCCACTGAAGCTTTCTTT. It yields the protein CASSEVGAGLGATEAFF.

The rearrangement uses TRBV9 and TRBJ2-1, with TRBD1 identical over 7 bases. Trimming took 3 bases from V and 2 from J; bases not matched to a gene: 8. Germline V gene lookup returns CDR1 SGDLS and CDR2 YYNGEE. CDR3 size: 16 residues. The DNA of the CDR3 is TGTGCCAGCAGCGGATCGACAGGGCGGACCTACAATGAGCAGTTCTTC. This sequence encodes CASSGSTGRTYNEQFF.

V is TRBV13 and J is TRBJ2-3; the D gene is possibly TRBD2 (7 bases). Germline V gene sequence: CDR1 PRHDT, CDR2 FYEKMQ (reference sequence). V lost 5 bases to trimming and J lost 3 bases, with 15 bases between them. The CDR3 contains 15 residues. The CDR3 nucleotides are TGTGCCAGCAGCCCGGGGGGCAGGGGAACAGATACGCAGTATTTT. Translated, it gives CASSPGGRGTDTQYF.

The rearrangement uses TRBV14 and TRBJ2-7; either TRBD1 or TRBD2 may supply D (6 bases each). Germline lookup yields CDR1 SGHDN and CDR2 FVKESK. This CDR3 is built from 17 residues. Trimming shortened V by 1 base and J by 3 bases, and 19 bases separated the two germline ends. CDR3 region: CASSQGWGAVIDYEQYF. CDR3 nucleotide sequence: TGTGCCAGCAGCCAAGGCTGGGGGGCGGTGATAGACTACGAGCAGTACTTC.

The gene calls are TRBV2 and TRBJ1-1; perhaps TRBD1 as D (6 bases). The CDR3 loop spans 13 amino acids. V gave up 4 bases and J gave up 4 bases, with 10 bases separating them. The germline CDR1 and CDR2 sequences are SNHLY and FYNNEI. CDR3: CASSAGGATEAFF. CDR3 coding DNA: TGTGCCAGCAGTGCCGGGGGGGCCACTGAAGCTTTCTTT.